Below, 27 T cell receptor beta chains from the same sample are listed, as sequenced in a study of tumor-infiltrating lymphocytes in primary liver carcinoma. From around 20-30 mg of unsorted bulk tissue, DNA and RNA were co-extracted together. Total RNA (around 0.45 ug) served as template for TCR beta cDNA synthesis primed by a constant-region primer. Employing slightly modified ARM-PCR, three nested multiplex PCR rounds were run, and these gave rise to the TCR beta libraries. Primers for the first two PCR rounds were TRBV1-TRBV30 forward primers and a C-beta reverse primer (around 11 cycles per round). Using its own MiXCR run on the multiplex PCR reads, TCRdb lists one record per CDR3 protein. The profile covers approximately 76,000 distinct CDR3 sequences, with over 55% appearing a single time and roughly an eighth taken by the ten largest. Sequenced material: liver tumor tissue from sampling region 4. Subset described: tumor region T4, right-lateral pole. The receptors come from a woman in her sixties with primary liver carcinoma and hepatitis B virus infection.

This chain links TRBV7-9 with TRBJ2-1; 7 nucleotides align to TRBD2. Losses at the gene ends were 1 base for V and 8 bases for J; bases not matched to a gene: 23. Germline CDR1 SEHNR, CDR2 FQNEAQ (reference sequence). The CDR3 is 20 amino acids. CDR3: CASSLDTSRAGATQWYEQFF. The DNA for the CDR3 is TGTGCCAGCAGCTTAGATACTTCTCGTGCGGGAGCTACCCAATGGTATGAGCAGTTCTTC.

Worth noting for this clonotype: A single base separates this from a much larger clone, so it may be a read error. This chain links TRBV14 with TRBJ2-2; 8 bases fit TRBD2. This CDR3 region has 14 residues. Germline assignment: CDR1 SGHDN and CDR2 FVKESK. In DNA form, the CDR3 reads TGTGTCAGCAGCCTGGGACTAGTGGCCGGGGAGCTGTTTTTT. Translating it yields CVSSLGLVAGELFF. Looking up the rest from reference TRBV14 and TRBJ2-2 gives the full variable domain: EAGVTQFPSHSVIEKGQTVTLRCDPISGHDNLYWYRRVMGKEIKFLLHFVKESKQDESGMPNNRFLAERTGGTYSTLKVQPAELEDSGVYFCVSSLGLVAGELFFGEGSRLTVL.

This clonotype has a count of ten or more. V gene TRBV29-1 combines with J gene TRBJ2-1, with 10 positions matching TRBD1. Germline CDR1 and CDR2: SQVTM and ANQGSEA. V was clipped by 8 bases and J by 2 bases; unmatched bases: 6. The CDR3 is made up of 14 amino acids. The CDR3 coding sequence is TGCAGCTTGAGGACAGGGGGACCCTACAATGAGCAGTTCTTC. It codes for CSLRTGGPYNEQFF.

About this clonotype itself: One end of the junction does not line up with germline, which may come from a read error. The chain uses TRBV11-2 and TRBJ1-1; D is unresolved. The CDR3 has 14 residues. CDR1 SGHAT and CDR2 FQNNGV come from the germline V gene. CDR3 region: CASRAQISDTEALF. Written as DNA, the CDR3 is TGTGCCAGCAGAGCCCAGATCTCGGATACAGAAGCTCTCTTT. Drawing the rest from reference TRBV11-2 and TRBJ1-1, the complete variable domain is EAGVAQSPRYKIIEKRQSVAFWCNPISGHATLYWYQQILGQGPKLLIQFQNNGVVDDSQLPKDRFSAERLKGVDSTLKIQPAKLEDSAVYLCASRAQISDTEALFGQGTRLTVV.

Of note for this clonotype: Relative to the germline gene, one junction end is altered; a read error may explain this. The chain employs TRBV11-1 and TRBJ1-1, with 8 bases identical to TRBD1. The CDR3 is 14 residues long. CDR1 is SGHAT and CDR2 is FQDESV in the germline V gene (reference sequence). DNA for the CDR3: TGTGCCAGGATCTTGACAGGGGACGGCACTGAGGCTTTCTTT. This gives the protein CARILTGDGTEAFF. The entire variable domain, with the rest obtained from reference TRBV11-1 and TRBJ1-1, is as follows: EAEVAQSPRYKITEKSQAVAFWCDPISGHATLYWYRQILGQGPELLVQFQDESVVDDSQLPKDRFSAERLKGVDSTLKIQPAELGDSAMYLCARILTGDGTEAFFGQGTRLTVV.

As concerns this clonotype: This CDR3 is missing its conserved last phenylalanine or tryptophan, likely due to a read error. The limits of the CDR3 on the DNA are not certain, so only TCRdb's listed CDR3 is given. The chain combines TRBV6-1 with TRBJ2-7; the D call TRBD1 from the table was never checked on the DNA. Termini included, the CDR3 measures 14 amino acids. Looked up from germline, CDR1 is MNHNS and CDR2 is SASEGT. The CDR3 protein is CANSEAFEGYEQYY.

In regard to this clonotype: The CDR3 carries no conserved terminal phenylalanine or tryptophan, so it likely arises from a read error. DNA of the CDR3: TGTGCCAGTAGTATGAGCGGGAGTAGTTCCTACGAGCAGTACTCC. It translates to CASSMSGSSSYEQYS. The chain combines TRBV19 with TRBJ2-7; 8 positions match TRBD2. Germline V gene data show CDR1 as LNHDA and CDR2 as SQIVND (reference sequence). The CDR3 consists of 15 residues. Trimming took 3 bases from V and 1 from J; bases not matched to a gene: 5.

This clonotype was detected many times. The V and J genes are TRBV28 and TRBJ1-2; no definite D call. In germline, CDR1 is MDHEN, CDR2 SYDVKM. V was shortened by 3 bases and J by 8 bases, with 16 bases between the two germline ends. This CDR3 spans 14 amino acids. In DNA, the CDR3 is TGTGCCAGCAGTTTGATGTCCCATCTCCAGGGCTACACCTTC. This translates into CASSLMSHLQGYTF.

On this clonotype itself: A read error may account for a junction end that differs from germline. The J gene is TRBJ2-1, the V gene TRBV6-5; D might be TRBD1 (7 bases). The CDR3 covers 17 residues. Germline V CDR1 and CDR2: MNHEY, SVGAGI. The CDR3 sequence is CANSSERRERGRYQQFF. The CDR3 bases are TGTGCCAACAGTTCCGAGCGTCGGGAGAGGGGGCGTTATCAGCAGTTCTTC.

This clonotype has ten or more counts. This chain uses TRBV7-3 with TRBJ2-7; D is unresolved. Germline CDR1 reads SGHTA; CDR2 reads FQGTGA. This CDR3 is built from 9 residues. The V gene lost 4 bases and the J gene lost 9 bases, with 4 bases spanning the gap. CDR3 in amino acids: CASSSGQYF. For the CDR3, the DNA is TGTGCCAGCAGCTCCGGGCAGTACTTC.

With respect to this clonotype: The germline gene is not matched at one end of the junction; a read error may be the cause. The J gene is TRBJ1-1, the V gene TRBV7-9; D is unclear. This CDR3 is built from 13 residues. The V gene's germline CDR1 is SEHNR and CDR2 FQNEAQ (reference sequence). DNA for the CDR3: TGCGCCAGCAGCTCGGGGTTCTTCATTGAAGCTTTCTTT. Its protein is CASSSGFFIEAFF.

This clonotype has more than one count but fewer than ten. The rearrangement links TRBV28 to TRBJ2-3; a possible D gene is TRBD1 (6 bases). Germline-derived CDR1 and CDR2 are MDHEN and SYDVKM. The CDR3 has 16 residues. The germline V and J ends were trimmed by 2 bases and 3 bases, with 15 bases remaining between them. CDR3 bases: TGTGCCAGCAGTTTACCCCAGGGGAAGAGGACAGATACGCAGTATTTT. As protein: CASSLPQGKRTDTQYF. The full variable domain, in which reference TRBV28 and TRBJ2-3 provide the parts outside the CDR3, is DVKVTQSSRYLVKRTGEKVFLECVQDMDHENMFWYRQDPGLGLRLIYFSYDVKMKEKGDIPEGYSVSREKKERFSLILESASTNQTSMYLCASSLPQGKRTDTQYFGPGTRLTVL.

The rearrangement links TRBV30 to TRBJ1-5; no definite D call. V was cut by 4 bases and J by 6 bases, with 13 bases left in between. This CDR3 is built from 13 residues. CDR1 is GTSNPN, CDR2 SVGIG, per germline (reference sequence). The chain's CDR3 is CAWNHGKAQPQHF. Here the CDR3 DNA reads TGTGCCTGGAATCATGGGAAGGCTCAGCCCCAGCATTTT.

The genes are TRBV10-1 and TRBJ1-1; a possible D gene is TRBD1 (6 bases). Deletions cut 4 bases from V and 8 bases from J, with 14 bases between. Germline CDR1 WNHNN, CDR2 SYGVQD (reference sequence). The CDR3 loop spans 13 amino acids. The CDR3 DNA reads TGCGCCAGCAGTGCACAGGGCAAGACCGAAGCTTTCTTT. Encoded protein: CASSAQGKTEAFF.

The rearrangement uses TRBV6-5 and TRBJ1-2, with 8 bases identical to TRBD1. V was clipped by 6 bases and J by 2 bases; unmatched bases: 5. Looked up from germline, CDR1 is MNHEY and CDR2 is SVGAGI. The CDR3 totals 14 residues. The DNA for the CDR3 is TGTGCCAGCAGGGGGACAGGATTCAACTATGGCTACACCTTC. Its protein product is CASRGTGFNYGYTF.

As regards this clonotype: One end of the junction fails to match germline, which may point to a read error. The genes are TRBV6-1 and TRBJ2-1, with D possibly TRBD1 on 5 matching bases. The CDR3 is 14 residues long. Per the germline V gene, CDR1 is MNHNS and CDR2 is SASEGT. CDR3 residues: CASRNRSPYNEQFF. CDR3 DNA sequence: TGTGCCAGCAGAAACAGGTCCCCCTACAATGAGCAGTTCTTT.

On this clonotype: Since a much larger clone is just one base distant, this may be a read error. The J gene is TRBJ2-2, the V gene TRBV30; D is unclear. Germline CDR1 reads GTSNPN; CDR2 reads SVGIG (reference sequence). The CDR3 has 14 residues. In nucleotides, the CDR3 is TGTGCCTGGAGTAAGAAACACCACACCAGGGAGCTGTTTTTT. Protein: CAWSKKHHTRELFF.

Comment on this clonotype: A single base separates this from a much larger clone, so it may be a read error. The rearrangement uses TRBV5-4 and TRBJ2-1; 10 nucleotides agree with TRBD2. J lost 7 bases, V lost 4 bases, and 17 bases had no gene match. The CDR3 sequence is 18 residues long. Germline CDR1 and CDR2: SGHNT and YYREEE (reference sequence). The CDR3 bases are TGTGCCAGCAGCCTCAGTACCTTAGCGGGAGGTAAGGGGAATGAGCAGTTCTTC. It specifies CASSLSTLAGGKGNEQFF. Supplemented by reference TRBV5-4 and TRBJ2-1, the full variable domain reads ETGVTQSPTHLIKTRGQQVTLRCSSQSGHNTVSWYQQALGQGPQFIFQYYREEENGRGNFPPRFSGLQFPNYSSELNVNALELDDSALYLCASSLSTLAGGKGNEQFFGPGTRLTVL.

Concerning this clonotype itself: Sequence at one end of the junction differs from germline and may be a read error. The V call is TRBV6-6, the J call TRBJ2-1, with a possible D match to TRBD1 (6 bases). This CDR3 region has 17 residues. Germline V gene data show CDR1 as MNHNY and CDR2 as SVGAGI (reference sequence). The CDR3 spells CASSSAQGHSKTNEQFF. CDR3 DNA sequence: TGTGCCAGCAGCTCCGCACAGGGTCATAGTAAGACCAATGAGCAATTCTTC.

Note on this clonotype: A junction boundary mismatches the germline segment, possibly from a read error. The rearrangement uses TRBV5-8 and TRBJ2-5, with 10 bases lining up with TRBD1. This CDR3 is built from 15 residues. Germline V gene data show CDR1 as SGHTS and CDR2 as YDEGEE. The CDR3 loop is CVSSFRTGGVETQYF. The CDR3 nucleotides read TGTGTCAGCAGCTTCCGGACAGGGGGTGTGGAGACCCAGTACTTC.

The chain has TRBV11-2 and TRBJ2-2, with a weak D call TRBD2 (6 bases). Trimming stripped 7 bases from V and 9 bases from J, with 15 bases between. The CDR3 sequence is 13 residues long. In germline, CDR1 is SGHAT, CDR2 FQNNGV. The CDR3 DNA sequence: TGTGCCAGCAATTTAGATAGGACTAGGGAGCTGTTTTTT. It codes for CASNLDRTRELFF.

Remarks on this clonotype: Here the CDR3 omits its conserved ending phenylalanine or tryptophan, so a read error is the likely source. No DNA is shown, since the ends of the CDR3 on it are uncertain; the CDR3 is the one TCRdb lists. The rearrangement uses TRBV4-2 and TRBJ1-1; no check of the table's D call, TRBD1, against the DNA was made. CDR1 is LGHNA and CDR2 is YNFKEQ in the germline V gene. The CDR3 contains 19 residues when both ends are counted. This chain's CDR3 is CASSQEGATDRGRITETFI.

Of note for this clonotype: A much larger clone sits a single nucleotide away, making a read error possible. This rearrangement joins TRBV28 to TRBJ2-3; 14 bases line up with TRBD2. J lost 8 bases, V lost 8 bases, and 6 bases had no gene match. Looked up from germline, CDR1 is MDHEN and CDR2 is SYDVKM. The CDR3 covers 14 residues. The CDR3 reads CASRLAGGRVTQYF. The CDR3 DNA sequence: TGTGCCAGCCGACTAGCGGGAGGGCGAGTTACGCAGTATTTT.

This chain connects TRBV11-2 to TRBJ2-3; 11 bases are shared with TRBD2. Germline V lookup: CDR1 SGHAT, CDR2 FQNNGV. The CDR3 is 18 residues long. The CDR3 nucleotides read TGTGTCAGTAGCTTAACGGGAGTAGCGGGAGGGCCGACAGATACGCAGTATTTT. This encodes CVSSLTGVAGGPTDTQYF.

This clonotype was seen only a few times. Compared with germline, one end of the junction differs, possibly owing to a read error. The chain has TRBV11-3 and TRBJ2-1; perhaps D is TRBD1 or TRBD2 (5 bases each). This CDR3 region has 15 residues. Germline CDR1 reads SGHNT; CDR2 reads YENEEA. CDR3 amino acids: CASGLAAAAQGEQLF. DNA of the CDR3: TGTGCCAGCGGCTTGGCAGCGGCTGCCCAGGGTGAGCAGCTCTTC. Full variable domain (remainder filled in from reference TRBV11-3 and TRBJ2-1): EAGVVQSPRYKIIEKKQPVAFWCNPISGHNTLYWYLQNLGQGPELLIRYENEEAVDDSQLPKDRFSAERLKGVDSTLKIQPAELGDSAVYLCASGLAAAAQGEQLFGPGTRLTVL.

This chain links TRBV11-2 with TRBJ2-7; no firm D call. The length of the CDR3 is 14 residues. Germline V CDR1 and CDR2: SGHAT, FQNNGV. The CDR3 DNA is TGTGTCAGTAGCTTAGAGCCGGGTCCAAACGAGCAGTACTTC. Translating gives CVSSLEPGPNEQYF.

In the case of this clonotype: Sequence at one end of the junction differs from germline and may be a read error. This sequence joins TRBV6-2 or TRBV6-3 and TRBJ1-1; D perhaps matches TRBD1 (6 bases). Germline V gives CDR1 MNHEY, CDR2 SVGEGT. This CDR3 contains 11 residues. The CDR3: CAGRRTDEGFF. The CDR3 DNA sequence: TGTGCCGGCAGGAGGACAGATGAAGGTTTCTTT.